This TCR beta chain was observed in a study of human T cells and chemical hapten exposure. Study at large: On around 2 cm by around 2 cm of upper inner arm skin, sensitization was performed with 2% DPC.

V lost 0 bases and J 3 bases, leaving 4 bases between the germline ends. CDR3 size: 14 residues. The V gene's germline CDR1 is SGDLS and CDR2 YYNGEE. Whole-study results and caveats: PT1 expanded TCR numbers rose with patch test score. Expanded TCRs showed more large CDR3 clusters than pre-sensitization or healthy control sets.

Concerning this clonotype: Its antigen is currently unknown.

TCRdb re-analysed the RACE reads in MiXCR, keeping a single row per CDR3 protein. The sample holds roughly 71,000 distinct CDR3 sequences; approximately 10% are singletons and the top ten take approximately 1.5%. Sample time point: patch test 3, about 24 weeks after DPC sensitization. Sample treatment: therapeutic diphenylcyclopropenone sensitization with weekly scalp DPC. Sample donors consisted of patients with alopecia, aged 18 to 70 years, who were suitable for DPC. The gene calls are TRBV9 and TRBJ1-6; D not certain. Sequenced material: whole blood, taken in connection with sensitization to the hapten diphenylcyclopropenone (DPC). This receptor was identified in a woman in her 50s with alopecia areata. Some clones in this sample may be carry-over from other donors' samples. Here the CDR3 reads CASSVDGYNSPLHF. The CDR3 DNA reads as TGTGCCAGCAGCGTAGACGGCTATAATTCACCCCTCCACTTT.